This T cell receptor (beta chain) derives from a study of human T cells and chemical hapten exposure. As for the study in general: Investigators sensitized about 2 cm by about 2 cm of upper inner arm skin with 2% DPC. Patients got weekly scalp diphenylcyclopropenone doses over the approximately 24-week study. Notes on the study in general: Against controls, expanded TCRs gave rise to significantly more large CDR3 similarity clusters.

V trimming: 5 bases; J trimming: 6 bases; junction bases outside the gene matches: 10. Germline assignment: CDR1 MNHEY and CDR2 SMNVEV (reference sequence). CDR3 length: 15 residues. As to time point: patch test 2, 6 weeks after DPC sensitization. Treatment defined: therapeutic diphenylcyclopropenone sensitization with weekly scalp DPC. Ten or more counts support this clonotype. Its antigen remains unknown. TCRdb independently ran MiXCR on the RACE reads; one entry per CDR3 protein. The sample holds fewer than 100,000 distinct CDR3 sequences, about 9.9% seen once. The chain carries TRBV27 and TRBJ1-5; the match to TRBD1 covers 7 bases. The TCR comes from a man in his late teens or twenties with alopecia areata. Some clones in this sample may be carry-over from other donors' samples. Sequencing was performed on whole blood, taken in connection with sensitization to the hapten diphenylcyclopropenone (DPC). The CDR3 spells CASSATRQGGQPQHF. The CDR3 region has the DNA TGTGCCAGCAGTGCAACCCGACAGGGAGGTCAGCCCCAGCATTTT.